This T cell receptor beta chain was identified in a study of T-cell reconstitution after alpha-beta-depleted transplantation in children. Points from the study as a whole: Surviving thymic progenitors and recipient T cells were the source of high TCRbeta diversity at day 60 in some patients. Approximately two months post-transplant, alpha-beta T cells reportedly originated from several hundred expanded graft clones. At one year after transplant, newly produced T cells mostly accounted for T-cell counts and diversity.

As it was prepared, the TCRbeta library received unique molecular identifiers. TCRdb independently ran MiXCR on the PCR reads; one entry per CDR3 protein. The table has approximately 200,000 distinct CDR3 sequences, about 6% seen once; the top ten hold about 4.3%. As for this clonotype: Its antigen is as yet unknown.

The sequence derives from a girl under three years old with combined immunodeficiency, due to receive a stem cell transplant. Sample: PBMCs, taken before TCRalphabeta/CD19-depleted stem cell transplant.

Here the CDR3 DNA reads TGCGCCAGCAGCCAAGAGACACGGGGCCCGAATGAGCAGTTCTTC. Protein sequence: CASSQETRGPNEQFF. The chain is built from TRBV4-3 and TRBJ2-1, with D possibly called TRBD1 or TRBD2 (5 bases each). Germline V gene sequence: CDR1 LGHNA, CDR2 YSLEER. V lost 0 bases and J 7 bases, leaving 13 bases between the germline ends. The CDR3 totals 15 residues.